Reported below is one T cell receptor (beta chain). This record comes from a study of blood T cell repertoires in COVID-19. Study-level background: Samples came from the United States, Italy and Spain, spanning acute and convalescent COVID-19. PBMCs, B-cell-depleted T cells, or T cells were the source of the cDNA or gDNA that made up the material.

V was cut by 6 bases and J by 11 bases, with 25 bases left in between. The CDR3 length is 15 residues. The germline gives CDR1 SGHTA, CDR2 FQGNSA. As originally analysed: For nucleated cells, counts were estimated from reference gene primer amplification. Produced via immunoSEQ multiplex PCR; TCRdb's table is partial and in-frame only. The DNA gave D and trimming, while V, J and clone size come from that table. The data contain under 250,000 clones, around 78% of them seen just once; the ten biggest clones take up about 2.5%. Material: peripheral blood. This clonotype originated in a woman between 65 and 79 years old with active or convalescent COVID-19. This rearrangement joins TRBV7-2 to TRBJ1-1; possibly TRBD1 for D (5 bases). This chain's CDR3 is CASRGRAAGSLGAFF. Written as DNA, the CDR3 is TGTGCCAGCAGGGGGAGGGCGGCAGGGTCCCTGGGTGCTTTCTTT.